The rows below give T cell receptor beta chains drawn from one sample of a study of metastatic and nonmetastatic thyroid tumors. TCRdb reprocessed the PCR reads via MiXCR. The sample records 21,000 or so clones, around a sixth being singletons. The sequenced sample was blood. These receptors were taken from a female donor with papillary thyroid cancer or a benign thyroid nodule (not recorded which). Some clones in this sample may be carry-over from other donors' samples. The CDR3 runs from the conserved cysteine through the conserved F or W. A D gene is named only where the DNA matches it firmly. Part of the rows lack a size; the others show once, few, many or a class for expanded clones.

-	TRBD2	TRBV15	TRBJ2-3	CATSRDTLAGAHTDTQYF	TGTGCCACCAGCAGAGATACGCTAGCGGGGGCTCACACAGATACGCAGTATTTT
-	-	TRBV19	TRBJ2-1	CASSTREPNNEQFF	TGTGCCAGTAGTACCCGCGAGCCCAACAATGAGCAGTTCTTC
-	TRBD1	TRBV6-1	TRBJ1-3	CASTALGDSGNTIYF	TGTGCCAGCACCGCGCTTGGGGACAGCGGGAACACCATATATTTT
few	-	TRBV12-3/TRBV12-4	TRBJ2-1	CASSPLSTGQFF	TGTGCCAGCAGTCCTCTCTCCACCGGGCAGTTCTTC
few	-	TRBV10-3	TRBJ2-1	CAITKTTRDNEQFF	TGTGCCATCACTAAGACTACCAGAGACAATGAGCAGTTCTTC
-	-	TRBV5-6	TRBJ2-5	CASSPRGVETQYF	TGTGCCAGCAGCCCGAGGGGGGTAGAGACCCAGTACTTC
many	-	TRBV5-4	TRBJ2-1	CASFGPGDYNEQFF	TGTGCCAGCTTTGGGCCGGGGGACTACAATGAGCAGTTCTTC
many	-	TRBV24-1	TRBJ2-2	CATSPGVLGTGELFF	TGTGCCACCAGTCCGGGAGTATTAGGCACCGGGGAGCTGTTTTTT
many	TRBD1	TRBV19	TRBJ1-3	CANSIPGQLFSGNTIYF	TGTGCCAACTCTATACCGGGACAGCTTTTCTCTGGAAACACCATATATTTT
many	-	TRBV11-3	TRBJ1-1	CASSYGDTEAFF	TGTGCCAGCAGCTATGGGGATACTGAAGCTTTCTTT
-	-	TRBV9	TRBJ2-2	CASSIHRDGNTGELFF	TGTGCCAGCAGCATACACAGGGATGGGAACACCGGGGAGCTGTTTTTT
many	-	TRBV20-1	TRBJ2-5	CSASRGGGETQYF	TGCAGTGCTAGCCGGGGAGGGGGAGAGACCCAGTACTTC
many	TRBD2	TRBV4-2	TRBJ2-3	CASSQGTSGGTDTQYF	TGTGCCAGCAGCCAAGGGACTAGCGGAGGCACAGATACGCAGTATTTT
-	TRBD2	TRBV30	TRBJ2-2	CAKREGRSTGELFF	TGTGCGAAGCGGGAGGGCCGCAGCACCGGGGAGCTGTTTTTT
-	TRBD1	TRBV6-1	TRBJ2-6	CASSAYRGQSSGANVLTF	TGTGCCAGCAGTGCCTACAGGGGACAAAGCTCTGGGGCCAACGTCCTGACTTTC
many	-	TRBV7-9	TRBJ1-1	CASSLPGGWYFF	TGTGCCAGCAGCTTACCGGGGGGGTGGTATTTCTTT
few	-	TRBV10-1	TRBJ1-5	CASSEKTQHF	TGCGCCAGCAGTGAGAAGACCCAGCATTTT
-	TRBD2	TRBV11-3	TRBJ2-5	CASSLPAGERETQYF	TGTGCCAGCAGCTTACCAGCGGGAGAAAGAGAGACCCAGTACTTC
-	-	TRBV28	TRBJ1-2	CASRSGTSYGYTF	TGTGCCAGCAGGTCCGGGACAAGCTATGGCTACACCTTC
many	-	TRBV2	TRBJ2-7	CASSEKEGLYEQYF	TGTGCCAGCAGCGAAAAGGAGGGCCTTTACGAGCAGTACTTC
many	-	TRBV6-2/TRBV6-3	TRBJ2-4	CASTTPLVGQNIQYF	TGTGCCAGCACCACGCCCTTGGTGGGGCAAAACATTCAGTACTTC
many	-	TRBV28	TRBJ2-1	CASTSGGVGNEQFF	TGTGCCAGCACCTCAGGGGGGGTGGGGAATGAGCAGTTCTTC
many	-	TRBV2	TRBJ2-5	CASSEFLGQTQYF	TGTGCCAGCAGTGAATTTTTAGGTCAGACCCAGTACTTC
-	TRBD1	TRBV28	TRBJ2-1	CAISSRGLRYNEQFF	TGTGCCATCTCATCCAGGGGGCTCAGGTACAATGAGCAGTTCTTC
few	TRBD2	TRBV5-4	TRBJ2-7	CASSDTPGLAGAKQYF	TGTGCCAGCAGCGATACACCGGGACTAGCGGGAGCCAAACAGTACTTC
medium-sized	-	TRBV6-1	TRBJ1-2	CASFVGTGDGYTF	TGTGCCAGCTTTGTGGGCACAGGTGATGGCTACACCTTC
many	-	TRBV24-1	TRBJ2-5	CATSDSGTNQETQYF	TGTGCCACCAGTGATTCCGGGACAAATCAAGAGACCCAGTACTTC
-	-	TRBV4-1	TRBJ2-7	CASSFQQGVTYEQYF	TGCGCCAGCAGCTTCCAACAGGGAGTTACCTACGAGCAGTACTTC
-	-	TRBV30	TRBJ2-7	CAGDSDLAGQYF	TGTGCCGGCGACAGTGATTTGGCTGGGCAGTACTTC
few	TRBD1	TRBV6-1	TRBJ1-1	CASSSRTGRTEAFF	TGTGCCAGCAGCTCCCGGACAGGTCGCACTGAAGCTTTCTTT
many	-	TRBV4-2	TRBJ2-3	CASSQSAGYTDTQYF	TGTGCCAGCAGCCAAAGTGCTGGGTACACAGATACGCAGTATTTT